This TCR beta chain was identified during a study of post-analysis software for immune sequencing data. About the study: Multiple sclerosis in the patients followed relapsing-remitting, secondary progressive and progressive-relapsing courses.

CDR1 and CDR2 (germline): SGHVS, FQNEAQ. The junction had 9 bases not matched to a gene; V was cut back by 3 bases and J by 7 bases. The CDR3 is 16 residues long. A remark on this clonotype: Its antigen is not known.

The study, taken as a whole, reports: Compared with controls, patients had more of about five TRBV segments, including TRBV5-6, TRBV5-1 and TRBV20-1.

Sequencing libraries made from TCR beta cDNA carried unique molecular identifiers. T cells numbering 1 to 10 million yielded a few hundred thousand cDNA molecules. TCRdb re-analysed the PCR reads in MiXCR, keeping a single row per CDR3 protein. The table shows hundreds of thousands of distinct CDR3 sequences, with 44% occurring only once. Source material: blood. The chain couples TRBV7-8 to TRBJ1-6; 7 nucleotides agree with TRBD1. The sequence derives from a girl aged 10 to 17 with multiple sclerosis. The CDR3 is CASSLGPGGLNSPLHF. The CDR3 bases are TGTGCCAGCAGCTTGGGGCCAGGGGGACTAAATTCACCCCTCCACTTT.